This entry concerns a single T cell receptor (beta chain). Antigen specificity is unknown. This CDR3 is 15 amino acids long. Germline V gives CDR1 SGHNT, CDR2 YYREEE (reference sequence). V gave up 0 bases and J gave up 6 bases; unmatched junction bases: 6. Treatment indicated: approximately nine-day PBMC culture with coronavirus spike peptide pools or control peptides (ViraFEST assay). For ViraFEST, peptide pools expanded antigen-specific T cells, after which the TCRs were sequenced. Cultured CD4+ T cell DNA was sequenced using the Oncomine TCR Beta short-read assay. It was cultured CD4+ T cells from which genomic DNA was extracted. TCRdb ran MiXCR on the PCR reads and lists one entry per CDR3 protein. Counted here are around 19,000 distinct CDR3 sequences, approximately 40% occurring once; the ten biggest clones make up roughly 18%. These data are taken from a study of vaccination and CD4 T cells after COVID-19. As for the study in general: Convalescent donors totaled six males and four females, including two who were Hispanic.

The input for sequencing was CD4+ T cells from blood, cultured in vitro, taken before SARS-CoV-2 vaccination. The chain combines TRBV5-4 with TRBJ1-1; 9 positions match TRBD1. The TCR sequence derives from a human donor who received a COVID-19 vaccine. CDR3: CASSLGQGVRAEAFF. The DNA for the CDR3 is TGTGCCAGCAGCTTGGGACAGGGGGTTAGGGCTGAAGCTTTCTTT.